The present T cell receptor beta chain was sequenced within a study of regulatory T cells in long-lasting Graves disease. Germline CDR1 is MNHNS and CDR2 is SASEGT. V lost 7 bases to trimming and J lost 3 bases, with 16 bases between them. This CDR3 has 14 residues. Only a few counts were recorded for this clonotype. Arm-PCR with iRepertoire HTBI primers amplified the CDR3 regions for these TCR beta libraries. A single record per CDR3 protein comes from TCRdb applying MiXCR to the multiplex PCR reads. The sample has about 540,000 distinct CDR3 sequences, less than 15% seen once. Time point given: newly diagnosed GD, antithyroid drugs for less than 3 months. With RNA extracted from PBMCs as input, the TCR library was made. The same specimen was also included in a second study, on T cells in Graves' hyperthyroidism and ophthalmopathy.

The V gene is TRBV6-1, the J gene TRBJ2-7, with D uncertain. The clonotype originates from a man aged 25-45 years with Graves disease. Sequencing was performed on peripheral blood mononuclear cells (PBMCs), taken at new diagnosis, from a patient treated with antithyroid drugs. CDR3 amino acids: CASTNWGKVYEQYF. The CDR3 nucleotides read TGTGCCAGCACCAATTGGGGTAAAGTCTACGAGCAGTACTTC.